The T cell receptor beta chain under discussion was sequenced for a study of blood T cell repertoires in COVID-19. At the level of the study: Acute and convalescent COVID-19 samples came from the United States, Italy and Spain. T cells, B-cell-depleted T cells, or PBMCs provided the cDNA or gDNA that served as material.

Original processing notes: Counts of nucleated cells, estimated from reference gene primer amplification, were obtained. TCRdb's copy holds only in-frame clones and misses some; the assay was immunoSEQ multiplex PCR. V and J calls and clone size follow that table, whereas D and trimming were derived from the DNA. The data show fewer than 400,000 clones, about 88% seen once. Germline values: CDR1 WNHNN, CDR2 SYGVQD (reference sequence). Trimming stripped 0 bases from V and 1 base from J, with 16 bases between. The CDR3 is 17 amino acids. V gene TRBV10-1 combines with J gene TRBJ2-7; D possibly corresponds to TRBD2 (6 bases). Specimen: peripheral blood. The origin of this receptor is a human donor in a cohort sampled during active COVID-19. CDR3 bases: TGCGCCAGCAGTGAGTCAACCATCGGGGGAGAATCCTACGAGCAGTACTTC. Its translation: CASSESTIGGESYEQYF.